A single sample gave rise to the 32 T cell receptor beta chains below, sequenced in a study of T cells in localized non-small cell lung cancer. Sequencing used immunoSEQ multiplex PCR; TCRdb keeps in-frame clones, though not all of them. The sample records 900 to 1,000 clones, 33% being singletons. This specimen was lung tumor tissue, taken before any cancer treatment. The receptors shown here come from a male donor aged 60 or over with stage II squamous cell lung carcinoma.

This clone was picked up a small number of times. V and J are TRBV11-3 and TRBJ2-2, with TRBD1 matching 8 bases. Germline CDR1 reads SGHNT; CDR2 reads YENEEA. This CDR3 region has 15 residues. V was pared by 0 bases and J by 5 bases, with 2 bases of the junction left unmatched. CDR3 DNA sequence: TGTGCCAGCAGCTTAGACGGGACAGGAACCGGGGAGCTGTTTTTT. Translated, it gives CASSLDGTGTGELFF.

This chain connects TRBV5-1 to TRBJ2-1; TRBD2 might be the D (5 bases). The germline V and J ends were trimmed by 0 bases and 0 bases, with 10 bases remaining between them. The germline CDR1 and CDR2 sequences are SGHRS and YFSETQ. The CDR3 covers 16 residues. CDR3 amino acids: CASSLVSGTSYNEQFF. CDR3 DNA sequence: TGCGCCAGCAGCTTGGTCAGCGGAACCTCCTACAATGAGCAGTTCTTC.

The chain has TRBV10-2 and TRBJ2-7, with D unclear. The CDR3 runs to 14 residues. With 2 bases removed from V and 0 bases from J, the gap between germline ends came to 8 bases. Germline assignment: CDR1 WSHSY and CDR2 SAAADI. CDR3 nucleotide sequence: TGCGCCAGCAGTGAGATGCGGTACTCCTACGAGCAGTACTTC. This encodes CASSEMRYSYEQYF.

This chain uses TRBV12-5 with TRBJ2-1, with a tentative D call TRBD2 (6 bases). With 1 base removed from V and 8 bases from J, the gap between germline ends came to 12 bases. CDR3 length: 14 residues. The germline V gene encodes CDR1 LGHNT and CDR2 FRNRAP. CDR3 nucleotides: TGTGCTAGTGGTTTGGACGGGGGTATCCATGAGCAGTTCTTC. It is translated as CASGLDGGIHEQFF.

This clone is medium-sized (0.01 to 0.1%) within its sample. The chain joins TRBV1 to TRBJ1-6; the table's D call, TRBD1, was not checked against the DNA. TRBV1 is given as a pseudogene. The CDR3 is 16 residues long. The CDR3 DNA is TGCGCCAGCAGCCCCTATGGGGCAGTCTATAATTCACCCCTCCACTTT. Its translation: CASSPYGAVYNSPLHF.

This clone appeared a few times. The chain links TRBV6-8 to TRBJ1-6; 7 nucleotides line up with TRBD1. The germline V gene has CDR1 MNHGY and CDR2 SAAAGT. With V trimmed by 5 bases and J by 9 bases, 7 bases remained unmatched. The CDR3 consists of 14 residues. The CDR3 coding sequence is TGTGCCAGCAGTAACACAGGGGTGGGTTCACCCCTCCACTTT. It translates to CASSNTGVGSPLHF.

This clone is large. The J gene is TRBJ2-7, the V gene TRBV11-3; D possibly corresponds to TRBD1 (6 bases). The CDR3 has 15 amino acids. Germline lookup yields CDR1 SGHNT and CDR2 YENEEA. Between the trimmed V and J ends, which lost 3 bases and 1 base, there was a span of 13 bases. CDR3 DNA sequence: TGTGCCAGCAGCTTGATCCGGGACACATCCTACGAGCAGTACTTC. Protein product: CASSLIRDTSYEQYF.

CDR3 coding DNA: TGTGCCAGCAGCCCGTTCGGGGACTCGGGCGGGGAGCTGTTTTTT. This gives the protein CASSPFGDSGGELFF. The genes are TRBV11-3 and TRBJ2-2, with a tentative D call TRBD2 (6 bases). Germline V gene sequence: CDR1 SGHNT, CDR2 YENEEA. The V and J ends lost 5 bases and 7 bases respectively, with 17 bases between them. This CDR3 contains 15 residues.

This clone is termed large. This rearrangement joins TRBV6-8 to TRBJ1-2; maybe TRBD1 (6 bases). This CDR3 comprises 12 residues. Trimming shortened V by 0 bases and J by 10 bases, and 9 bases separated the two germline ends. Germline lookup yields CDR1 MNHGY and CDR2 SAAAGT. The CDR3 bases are TGTGCCAGCAGTTACTCCGCAGGGGACTACACCTTC. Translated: CASSYSAGDYTF.

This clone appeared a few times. The CDR3 sequence is CSVEDGDRVDGYGYTF. For the CDR3, the DNA is TGCAGCGTTGAAGACGGCGACAGGGTGGATGGCTATGGCTACACCTTC. The chain uses TRBV29-1 and TRBJ1-2; 7 nucleotides agree with TRBD1. This CDR3 contains 16 residues. Germline CDR1 and CDR2: SQVTM and ANQGSEA. J gave up 4 bases and V 0 bases, and 11 bases lay outside the gene matches.

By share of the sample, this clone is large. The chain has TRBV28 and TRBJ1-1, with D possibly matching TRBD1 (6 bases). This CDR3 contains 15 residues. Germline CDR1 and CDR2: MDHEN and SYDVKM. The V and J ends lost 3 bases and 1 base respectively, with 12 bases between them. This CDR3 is CASSLRQTGNTEAFF. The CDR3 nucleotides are TGTGCCAGCAGTTTGCGACAGACAGGGAACACTGAAGCTTTCTTT.

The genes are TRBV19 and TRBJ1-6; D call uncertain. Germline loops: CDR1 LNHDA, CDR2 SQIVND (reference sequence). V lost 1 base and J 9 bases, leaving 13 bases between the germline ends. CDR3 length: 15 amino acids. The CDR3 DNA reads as TGTGCCAGTAGTATAGCCGGAGTAGGGTTTTCACCCCTCCACTTT. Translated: CASSIAGVGFSPLHF.

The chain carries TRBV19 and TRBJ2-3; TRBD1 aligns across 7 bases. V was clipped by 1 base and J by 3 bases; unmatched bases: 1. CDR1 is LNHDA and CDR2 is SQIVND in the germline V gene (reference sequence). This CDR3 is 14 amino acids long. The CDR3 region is CASSIGQGTDTQYF. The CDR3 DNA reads TGTGCCAGTAGTATAGGACAGGGAACAGATACGCAGTATTTT.

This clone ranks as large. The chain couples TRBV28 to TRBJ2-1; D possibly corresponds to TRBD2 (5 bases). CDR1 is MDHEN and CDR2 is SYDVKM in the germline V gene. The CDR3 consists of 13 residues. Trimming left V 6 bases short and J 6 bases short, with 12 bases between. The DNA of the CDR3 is TGTGCCAGCAGATTACCGGGATCCAATGAGCAGTTCTTC. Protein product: CASRLPGSNEQFF.

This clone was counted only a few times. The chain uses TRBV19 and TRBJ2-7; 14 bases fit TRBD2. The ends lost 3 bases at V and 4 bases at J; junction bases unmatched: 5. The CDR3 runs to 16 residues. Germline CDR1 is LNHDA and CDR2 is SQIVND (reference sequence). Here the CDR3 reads CASSMRLAGGLYEQYF. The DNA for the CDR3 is TGTGCCAGTAGTATGCGACTAGCGGGGGGGCTATACGAGCAGTACTTC.

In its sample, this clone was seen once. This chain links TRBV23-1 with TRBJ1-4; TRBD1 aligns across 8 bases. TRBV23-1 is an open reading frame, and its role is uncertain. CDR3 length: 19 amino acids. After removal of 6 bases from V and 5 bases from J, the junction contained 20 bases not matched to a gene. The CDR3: CASSPGQELSLYGNEKLFF. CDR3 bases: TGCGCCAGCAGCCCGGGACAGGAGTTGAGTCTTTACGGGAATGAAAAACTGTTTTTT.

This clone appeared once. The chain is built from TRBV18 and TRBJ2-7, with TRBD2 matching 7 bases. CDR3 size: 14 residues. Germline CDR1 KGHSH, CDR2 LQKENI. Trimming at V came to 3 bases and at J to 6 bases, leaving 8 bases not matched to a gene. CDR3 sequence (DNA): TGTGCCAGCTCACCCGGACTAGATAGGTCCGAGCAGTACTTC. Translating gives CASSPGLDRSEQYF.

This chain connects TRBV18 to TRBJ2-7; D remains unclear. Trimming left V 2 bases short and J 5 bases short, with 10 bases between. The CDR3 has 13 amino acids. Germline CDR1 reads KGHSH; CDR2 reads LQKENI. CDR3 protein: CASSPNPTDEQYF. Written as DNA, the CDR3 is TGTGCCAGCTCACCAAACCCGACGGACGAGCAGTACTTC.

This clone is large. The CDR3, as DNA: TGTGCCAGCACCCAAGGAAGGGGTAGCACTGAAGCTTTCTTT. Translated: CASTQGRGSTEAFF. The chain combines TRBV11-3 with TRBJ1-1; D is perhaps TRBD1 (5 bases). Trimming pared 7 bases from V and 4 bases from J, leaving 16 bases between. Germline V gene sequence: CDR1 SGHNT, CDR2 YENEEA. The CDR3 sequence is 14 residues long.

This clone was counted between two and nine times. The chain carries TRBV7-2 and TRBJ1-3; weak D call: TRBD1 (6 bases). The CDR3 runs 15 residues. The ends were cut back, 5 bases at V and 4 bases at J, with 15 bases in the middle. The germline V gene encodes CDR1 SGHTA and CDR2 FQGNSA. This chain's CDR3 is CASSPWGQSGNTIYF. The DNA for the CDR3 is TGTGCCAGCAGCCCGTGGGGGCAATCCGGAAACACCATATATTTT.

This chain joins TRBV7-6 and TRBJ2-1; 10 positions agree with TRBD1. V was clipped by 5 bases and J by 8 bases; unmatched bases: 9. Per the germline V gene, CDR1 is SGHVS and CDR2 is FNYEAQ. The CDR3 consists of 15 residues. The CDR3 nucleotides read TGTGCCAGCAGCCCCGGGGGGACAGGGGTCCATGAGCAGTTCTTC. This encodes CASSPGGTGVHEQFF. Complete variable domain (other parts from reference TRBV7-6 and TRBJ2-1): GAGVSQSPRYKVTKRGQDVALRCDPISGHVSLYWYRQALGQGPEFLTYFNYEAQQDKSGLPNDRFSAERPEGSISTLTIQRTEQRDSAMYRCASSPGGTGVHEQFFGPGTRLTVL.

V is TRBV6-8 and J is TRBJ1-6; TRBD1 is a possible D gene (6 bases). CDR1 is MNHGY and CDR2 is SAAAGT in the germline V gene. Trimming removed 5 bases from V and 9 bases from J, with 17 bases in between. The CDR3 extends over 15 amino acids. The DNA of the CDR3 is TGTGCCAGCAGTCTCTCCGTCAACAGGGCTTCACCCCTCCACTTT. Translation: CASSLSVNRASPLHF.

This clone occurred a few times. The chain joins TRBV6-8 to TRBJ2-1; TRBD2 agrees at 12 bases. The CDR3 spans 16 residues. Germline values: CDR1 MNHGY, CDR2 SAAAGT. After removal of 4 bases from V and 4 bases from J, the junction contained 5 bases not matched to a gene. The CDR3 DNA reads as TGTGCCAGCAGTTGGGGACTAGCGGGTTATTACAATGAGCAGTTCTTC. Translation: CASSWGLAGYYNEQFF.

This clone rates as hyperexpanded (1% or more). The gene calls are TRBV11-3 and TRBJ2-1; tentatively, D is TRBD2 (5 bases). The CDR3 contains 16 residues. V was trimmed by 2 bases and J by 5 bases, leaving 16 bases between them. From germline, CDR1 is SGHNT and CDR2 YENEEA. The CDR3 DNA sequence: TGTGCCAGCAGCTTAATCGGGGTTAGCGAAAACAATGAGCAGTTCTTC. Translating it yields CASSLIGVSENNEQFF.

The chain's CDR3 is CASSLEGYDTGELFF. Written as DNA, the CDR3 is TGTGCCAGCAGCTTGGAAGGGTATGACACCGGGGAGCTGTTTTTT. The rearrangement links TRBV11-3 to TRBJ2-2; D is unresolved. CDR1 and CDR2 (germline): SGHNT, YENEEA. This CDR3 spans 15 amino acids. Trimming took off 3 bases at V and 3 bases at J, with 11 bases between the two ends.

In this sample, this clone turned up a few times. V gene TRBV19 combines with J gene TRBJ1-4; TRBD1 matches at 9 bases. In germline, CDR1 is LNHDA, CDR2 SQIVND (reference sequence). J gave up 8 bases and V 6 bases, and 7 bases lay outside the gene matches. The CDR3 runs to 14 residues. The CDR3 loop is CASSVGTGSEKLFF. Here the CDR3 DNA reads TGTGCCAGTAGCGTGGGGACAGGGAGCGAAAAACTGTTTTTT. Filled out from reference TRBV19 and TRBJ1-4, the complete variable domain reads DGGITQSPKYLFRKEGQNVTLSCEQNLNHDAMYWYRQDPGQGLRLIYYSQIVNDFQKGDIAEGYSVSREKKESFPLTVTSAQKNPTAFYLCASSVGTGSEKLFFGSGTQLSVL.

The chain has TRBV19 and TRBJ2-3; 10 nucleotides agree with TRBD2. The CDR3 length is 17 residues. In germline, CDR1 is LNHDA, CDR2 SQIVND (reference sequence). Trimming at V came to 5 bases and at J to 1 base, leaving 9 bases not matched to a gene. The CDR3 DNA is TGTGCCAGTAGTGTCCAGCGGGGGGGCGATCGCACAGATACGCAGTATTTT. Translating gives CASSVQRGGDRTDTQYF.

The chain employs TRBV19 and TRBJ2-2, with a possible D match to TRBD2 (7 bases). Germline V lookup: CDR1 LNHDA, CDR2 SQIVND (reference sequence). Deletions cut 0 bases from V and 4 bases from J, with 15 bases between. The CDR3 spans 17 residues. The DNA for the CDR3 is TGTGCCAGTAGTATAGATCGGGGCGGGGGCGGCACCGGGGAGCTGTTTTTT. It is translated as CASSIDRGGGGTGELFF.

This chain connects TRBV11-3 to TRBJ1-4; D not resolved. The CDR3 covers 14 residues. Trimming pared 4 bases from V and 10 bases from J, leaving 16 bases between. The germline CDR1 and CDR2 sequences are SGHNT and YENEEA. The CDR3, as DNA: TGTGCCAGCAGCTCGGGCCTGAAAAGGAGAAAACTGTTTTTT. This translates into CASSSGLKRRKLFF.

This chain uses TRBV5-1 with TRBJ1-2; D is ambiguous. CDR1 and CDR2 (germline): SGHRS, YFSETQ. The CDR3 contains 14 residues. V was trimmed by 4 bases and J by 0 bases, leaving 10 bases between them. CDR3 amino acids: CASSPGRTNYGYTF. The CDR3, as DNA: TGCGCCAGCAGCCCAGGTCGTACTAACTATGGCTACACCTTC.

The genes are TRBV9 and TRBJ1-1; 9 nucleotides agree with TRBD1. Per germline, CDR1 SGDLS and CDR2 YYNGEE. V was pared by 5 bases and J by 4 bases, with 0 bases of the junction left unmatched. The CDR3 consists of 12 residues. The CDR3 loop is CASRTGGTEAFF. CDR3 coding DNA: TGTGCCAGCAGGACAGGGGGCACTGAAGCTTTCTTT.

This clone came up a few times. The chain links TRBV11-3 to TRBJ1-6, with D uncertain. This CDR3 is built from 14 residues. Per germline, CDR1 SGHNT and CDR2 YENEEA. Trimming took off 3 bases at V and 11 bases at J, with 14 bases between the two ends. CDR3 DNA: TGTGCCAGCAGCTTGATCCGTGCATGGGCACCCCTCCACTTT. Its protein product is CASSLIRAWAPLHF.